Listed below are T cell receptor beta chains from one sample, sequenced in a study of T cell responses to AZD1222 COVID-19 vaccine. The protocol was immunoSEQ multiplex PCR, while the TCRdb copy is restricted to in-frame clones and leaves out a portion. The repertoire includes about 150,000 clones, roughly 89% of them detected once, and under 2% sits in the top ten. Source: peripheral blood, taken 28 days after the second AZD1222 dose. These receptors came from an adult who received the AZD1222 COVID-19 vaccine. Each CDR3 is given with its conserved first and last residue. Each record gives: V gene, clone size, J gene, D gene, CDR3 protein, CDR3 DNA. D genes are given only for firm matches. Where a row states a size, it is once, few, many or the class of an expanded clone; other rows omit it.

V gene: TRBV5-6
clone size: NA
J gene: TRBJ2-2
D gene: TRBD1
CDR3 protein: CASSIAGTGGELFF
CDR3 DNA: TGTGCCAGCAGCATTGCCGGGACAGGCGGGGAGCTGTTTTTT

V gene: TRBV7-2
clone size: NA
J gene: TRBJ1-1
D gene: NA
CDR3 protein: CASSLERGMGPRTEAFF
CDR3 DNA: TGTGCCAGCAGCTTAGAAAGGGGAATGGGGCCGAGGACTGAAGCTTTCTTT

V gene: TRBV3-1/TRBV3-2
clone size: NA
J gene: TRBJ1-2
D gene: NA
CDR3 protein: CARLKGRKWDGYTF
CDR3 DNA: TGTGCCAGACTCAAGGGGAGGAAGTGGGATGGCTACACCTTC

V gene: TRBV5-6
clone size: NA
J gene: TRBJ2-4
D gene: NA
CDR3 protein: CASSWGRNIQYF
CDR3 DNA: TGTGCCAGCAGCTGGGGGAGAAACATTCAGTACTTC

V gene: TRBV24-1
clone size: NA
J gene: TRBJ2-5
D gene: TRBD1
CDR3 protein: CATRTGWETQYF
CDR3 DNA: TGTGCCACCAGGACAGGGTGGGAGACCCAGTACTTC

V gene: TRBV6-6
clone size: once
J gene: TRBJ1-5
D gene: NA
CDR3 protein: CASSPGGPQPQHF
CDR3 DNA: TGTGCCAGCAGTCCCGGGGGCCCTCAGCCCCAGCATTTT

V gene: TRBV30
clone size: NA
J gene: TRBJ1-4
D gene: NA
CDR3 protein: CAWNVDSPTNEKLFF
CDR3 DNA: TGTGCCTGGAATGTGGACAGCCCAACTAATGAAAAACTGTTTTTT

V gene: TRBV6-5
clone size: NA
J gene: TRBJ2-5
D gene: TRBD1
CDR3 protein: CASSSQGARQETQYF
CDR3 DNA: TGTGCCAGCAGTTCCCAGGGGGCAAGGCAAGAGACCCAGTACTTC

V gene: TRBV10-3
clone size: NA
J gene: TRBJ2-7
D gene: NA
CDR3 protein: CAIRPDRELSYEQYF
CDR3 DNA: TGTGCCATCAGACCAGACCGAGAACTCTCCTACGAGCAGTACTTC

V gene: TRBV9
clone size: NA
J gene: TRBJ1-3
D gene: NA
CDR3 protein: CASSQLLGASGNTIYF
CDR3 DNA: TGTGCCAGCAGCCAACTACTGGGGGCCTCTGGAAACACCATATATTTT

V gene: TRBV5-4
clone size: NA
J gene: TRBJ1-1
D gene: NA
CDR3 protein: CASSLGGSNDRAEAFF
CDR3 DNA: TGTGCCAGCAGCTTGGGGGGGTCGAACGACCGGGCTGAAGCTTTCTTT

V gene: TRBV30
clone size: once
J gene: TRBJ1-5
D gene: NA
CDR3 protein: CAWSVRGEQPQHF
CDR3 DNA: TGTGCCTGGAGTGTGAGGGGAGAGCAGCCCCAGCATTTT

V gene: TRBV6-5
clone size: NA
J gene: TRBJ2-1
D gene: TRBD2
CDR3 protein: CASSPGRSSYNEQFF
CDR3 DNA: TGTGCCAGCAGCCCCGGGAGGAGCTCCTACAATGAGCAGTTCTTC

V gene: TRBV24-1
clone size: NA
J gene: TRBJ2-3
D gene: TRBD2
CDR3 protein: CATSHPSGGDTQYF
CDR3 DNA: TGTGCCACCAGTCACCCATCGGGGGGAGATACGCAGTATTTT

V gene: TRBV12-5
clone size: NA
J gene: TRBJ2-1
D gene: NA
CDR3 protein: CASGSTDGSYNEQFF
CDR3 DNA: TGTGCTAGTGGTTCGACCGACGGGAGCTACAATGAGCAGTTCTTC

V gene: TRBV9
clone size: once
J gene: TRBJ2-7
D gene: TRBD1
CDR3 protein: CASSVSGQYYEQYF
CDR3 DNA: TGTGCCAGCAGCGTGTCGGGACAGTACTACGAGCAGTACTTC